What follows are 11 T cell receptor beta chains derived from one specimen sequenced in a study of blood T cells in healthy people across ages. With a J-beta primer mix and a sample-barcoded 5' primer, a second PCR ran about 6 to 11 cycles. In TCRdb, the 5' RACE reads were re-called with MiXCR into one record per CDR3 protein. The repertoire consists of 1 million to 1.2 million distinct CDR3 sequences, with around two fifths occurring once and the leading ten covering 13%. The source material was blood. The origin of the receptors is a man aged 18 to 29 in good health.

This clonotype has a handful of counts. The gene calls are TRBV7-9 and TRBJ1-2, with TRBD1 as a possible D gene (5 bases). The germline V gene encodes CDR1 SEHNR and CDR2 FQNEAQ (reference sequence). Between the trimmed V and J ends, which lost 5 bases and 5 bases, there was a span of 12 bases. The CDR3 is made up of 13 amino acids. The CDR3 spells CASSHGQEYGYTF. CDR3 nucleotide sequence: TGTGCCAGCAGCCACGGACAAGAGTATGGCTACACCTTC.

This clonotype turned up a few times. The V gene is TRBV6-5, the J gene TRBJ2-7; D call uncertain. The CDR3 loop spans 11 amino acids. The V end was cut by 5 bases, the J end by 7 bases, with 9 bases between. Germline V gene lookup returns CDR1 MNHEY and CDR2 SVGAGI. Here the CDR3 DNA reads TGTGCCAGCAGTCGGTTAGGTGAGCAGTACTTC. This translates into CASSRLGEQYF.

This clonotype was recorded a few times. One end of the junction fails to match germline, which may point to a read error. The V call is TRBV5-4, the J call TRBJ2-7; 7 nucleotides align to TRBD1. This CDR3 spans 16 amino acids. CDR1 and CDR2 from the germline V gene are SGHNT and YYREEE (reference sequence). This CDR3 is CASSGRTGLTTYEQYF. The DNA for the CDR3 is TGTGCCAGCAGCGGAAGGACAGGACTGACAACCTATGAGCAGTACTTC.

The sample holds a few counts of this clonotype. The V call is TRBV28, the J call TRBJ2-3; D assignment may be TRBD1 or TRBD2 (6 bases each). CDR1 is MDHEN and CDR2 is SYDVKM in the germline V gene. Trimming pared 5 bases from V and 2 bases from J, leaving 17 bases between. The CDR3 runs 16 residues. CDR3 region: CASSNRDGGYTDTQYF. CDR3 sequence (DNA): TGTGCCAGCAGTAACAGGGACGGGGGATACACAGATACGCAGTATTTT.

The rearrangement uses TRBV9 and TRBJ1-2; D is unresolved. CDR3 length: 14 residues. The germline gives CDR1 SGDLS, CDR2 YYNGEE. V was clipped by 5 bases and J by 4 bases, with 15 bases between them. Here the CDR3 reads CASRHPAVPYGYTF. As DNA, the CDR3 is TGTGCCAGCAGGCACCCAGCGGTGCCCTATGGCTACACCTTC.

The CDR3 nucleotides read TGCAGTGCCCCTTGGGTAGGAGGTGAGGCTTTCTTT. Residues: CSAPWVGGEAFF. The chain couples TRBV20-1 to TRBJ1-1; D is uncertain. There are 12 residues in the CDR3. The ends were cut back, 6 bases at V and 11 bases at J, with 19 bases in the middle. Germline V lookup: CDR1 DFQATT, CDR2 SNEGSKA (reference sequence).

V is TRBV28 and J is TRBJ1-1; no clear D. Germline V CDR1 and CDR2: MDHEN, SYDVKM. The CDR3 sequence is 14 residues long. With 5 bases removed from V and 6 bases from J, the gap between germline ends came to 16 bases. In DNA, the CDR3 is TGTGCCAGCAGTCCCCCCTCGGTAGTTGCTGAAGCTTTCTTT. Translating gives CASSPPSVVAEAFF.

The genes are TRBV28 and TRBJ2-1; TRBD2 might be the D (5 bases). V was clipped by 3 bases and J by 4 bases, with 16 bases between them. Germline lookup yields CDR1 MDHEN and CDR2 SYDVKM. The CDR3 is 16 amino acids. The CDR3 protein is CASSFSGIATYNEQFF. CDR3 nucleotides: TGTGCCAGCAGTTTTTCCGGGATAGCGACTTACAATGAGCAGTTCTTC.

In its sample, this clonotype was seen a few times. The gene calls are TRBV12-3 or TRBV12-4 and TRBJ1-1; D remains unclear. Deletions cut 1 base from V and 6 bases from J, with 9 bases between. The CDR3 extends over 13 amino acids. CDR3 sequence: CASSLEAQAEAFF. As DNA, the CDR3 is TGTGCCAGCAGTTTAGAGGCTCAGGCTGAAGCTTTCTTT.

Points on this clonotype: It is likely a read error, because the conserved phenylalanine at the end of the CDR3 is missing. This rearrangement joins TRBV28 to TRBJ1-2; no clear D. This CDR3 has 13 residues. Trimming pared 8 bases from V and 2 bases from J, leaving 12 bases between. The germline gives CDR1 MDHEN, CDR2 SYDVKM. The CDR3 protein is CASCSPGNYGYTL. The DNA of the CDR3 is TGTGCCAGCTGTTCCCCGGGGAACTATGGCTACACCCTC.

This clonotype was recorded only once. The CDR3 loop is CSARGQHTDTQYF. In DNA, the CDR3 is TGCAGTGCTAGAGGACAGCACACAGATACGCAGTATTTT. The chain has TRBV20-1 and TRBJ2-3; weak D call: TRBD1 (5 bases). The CDR3 is 13 residues long. The V gene lost 1 base and the J gene lost 2 bases, with 7 bases spanning the gap. CDR1 and CDR2 from the germline V gene are DFQATT and SNEGSKA (reference sequence).